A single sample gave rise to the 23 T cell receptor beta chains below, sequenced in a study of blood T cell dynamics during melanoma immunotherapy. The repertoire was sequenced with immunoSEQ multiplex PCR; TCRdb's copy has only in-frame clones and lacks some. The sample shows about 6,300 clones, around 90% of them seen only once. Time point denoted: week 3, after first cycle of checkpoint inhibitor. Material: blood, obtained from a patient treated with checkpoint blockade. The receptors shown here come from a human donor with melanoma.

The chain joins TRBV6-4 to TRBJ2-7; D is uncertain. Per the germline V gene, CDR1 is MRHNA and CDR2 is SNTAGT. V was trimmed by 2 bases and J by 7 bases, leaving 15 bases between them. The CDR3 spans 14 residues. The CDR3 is CASSDETSAAEQYF. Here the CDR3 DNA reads TGTGCCAGCAGTGACGAGACTTCGGCCGCTGAGCAGTACTTC.

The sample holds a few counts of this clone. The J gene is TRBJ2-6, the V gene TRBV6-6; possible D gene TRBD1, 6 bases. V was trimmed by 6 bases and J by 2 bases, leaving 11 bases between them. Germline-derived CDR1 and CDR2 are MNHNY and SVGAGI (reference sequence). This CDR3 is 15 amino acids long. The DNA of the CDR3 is TGTGCCAGCAGCAAAGGGGGTGCTGGGGCCAACGTCCTGACTTTC. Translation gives CASSKGGAGANVLTF.

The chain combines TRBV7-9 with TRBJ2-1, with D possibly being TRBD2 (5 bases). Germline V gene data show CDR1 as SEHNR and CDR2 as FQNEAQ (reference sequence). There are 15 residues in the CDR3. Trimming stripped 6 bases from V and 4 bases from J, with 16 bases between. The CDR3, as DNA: TGTGCCAGCAGACTAGGAGCGGCGACTTACAATGAGCAGTTCTTC. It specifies CASRLGAATYNEQFF. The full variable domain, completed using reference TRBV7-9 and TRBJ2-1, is DTGVSQNPRHKITKRGQNVTFRCDPISEHNRLYWYRQTLGQGPEFLTYFQNEAQLEKSRLLSDRFSAERPKGSFSTLEIQRTEQGDSAMYLCASRLGAATYNEQFFGPGTRLTVL.

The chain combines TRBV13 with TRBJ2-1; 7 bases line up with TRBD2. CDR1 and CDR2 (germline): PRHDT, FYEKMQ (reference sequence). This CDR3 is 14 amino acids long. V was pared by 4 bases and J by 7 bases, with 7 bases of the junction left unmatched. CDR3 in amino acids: CASSSETSPNEQFF. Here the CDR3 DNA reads TGTGCCAGCAGCTCCGAGACTAGCCCTAATGAGCAGTTCTTC.

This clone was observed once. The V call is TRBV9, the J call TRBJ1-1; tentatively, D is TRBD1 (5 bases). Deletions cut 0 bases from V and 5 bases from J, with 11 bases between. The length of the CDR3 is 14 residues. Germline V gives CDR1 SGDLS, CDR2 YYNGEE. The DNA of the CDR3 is TGTGCCAGCAGCGTAGCTATGAGGGGAACTGAAGCTTTCTTT. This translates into CASSVAMRGTEAFF.

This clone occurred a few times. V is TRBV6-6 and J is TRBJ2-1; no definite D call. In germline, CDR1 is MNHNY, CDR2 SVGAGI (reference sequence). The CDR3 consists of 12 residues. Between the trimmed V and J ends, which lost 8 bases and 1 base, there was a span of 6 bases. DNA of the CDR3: TGTGCCAGCGGAACATCCTACAATGAGCAGTTCTTC. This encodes CASGTSYNEQFF.

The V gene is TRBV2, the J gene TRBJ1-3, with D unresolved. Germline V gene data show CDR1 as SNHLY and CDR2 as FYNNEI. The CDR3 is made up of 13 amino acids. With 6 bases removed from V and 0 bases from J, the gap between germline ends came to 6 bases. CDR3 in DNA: TGTGCCAGCAGGGAGAGCTCTGGAAACACCATATATTTT. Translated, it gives CASRESSGNTIYF. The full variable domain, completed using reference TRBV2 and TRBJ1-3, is EPEVTQTPSHQVTQMGQEVILRCVPISNHLYFYWYRQILGQKVEFLVSFYNNEISEKSEIFDDQFSVERPDGSNFTLKIRSTKLEDSAMYFCASRESSGNTIYFGEGSWLTVV.

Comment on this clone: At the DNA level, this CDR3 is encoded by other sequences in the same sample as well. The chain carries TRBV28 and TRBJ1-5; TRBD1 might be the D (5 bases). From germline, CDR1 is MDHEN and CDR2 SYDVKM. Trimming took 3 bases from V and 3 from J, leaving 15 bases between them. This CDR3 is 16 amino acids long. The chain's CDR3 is CASSLFRQFPNQPQHF. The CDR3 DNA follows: TGTGCCAGCAGTTTGTTCCGACAGTTCCCCAATCAGCCCCAGCATTTT.

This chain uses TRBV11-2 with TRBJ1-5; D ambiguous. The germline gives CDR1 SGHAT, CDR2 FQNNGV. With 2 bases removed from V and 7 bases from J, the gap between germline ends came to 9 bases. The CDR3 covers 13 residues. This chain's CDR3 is CASSLLGGQPQHF. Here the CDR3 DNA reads TGTGCCAGCAGCTTATTGGGAGGGCAGCCCCAGCATTTT.

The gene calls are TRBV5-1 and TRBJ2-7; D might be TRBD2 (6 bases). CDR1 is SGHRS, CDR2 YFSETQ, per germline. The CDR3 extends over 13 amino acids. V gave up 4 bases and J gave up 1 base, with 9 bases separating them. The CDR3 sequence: CASSAGGSYEQYF. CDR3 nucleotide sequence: TGCGCCAGCAGCGCCGGAGGGTCCTACGAGCAGTACTTC.

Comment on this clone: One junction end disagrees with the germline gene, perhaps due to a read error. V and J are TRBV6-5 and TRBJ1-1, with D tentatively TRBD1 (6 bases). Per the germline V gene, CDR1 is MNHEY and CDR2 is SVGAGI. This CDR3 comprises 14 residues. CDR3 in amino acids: CAISVGGGPTEAFF. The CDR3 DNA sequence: TGTGCCATCAGTGTCGGAGGGGGACCCACTGAAGCTTTCTTT.

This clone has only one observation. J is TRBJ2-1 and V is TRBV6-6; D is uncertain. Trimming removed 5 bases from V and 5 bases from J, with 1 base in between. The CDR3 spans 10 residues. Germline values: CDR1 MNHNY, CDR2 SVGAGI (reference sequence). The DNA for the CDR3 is TGTGCCAGCAGTCACAATGAGCAGTTCTTC. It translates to CASSHNEQFF.

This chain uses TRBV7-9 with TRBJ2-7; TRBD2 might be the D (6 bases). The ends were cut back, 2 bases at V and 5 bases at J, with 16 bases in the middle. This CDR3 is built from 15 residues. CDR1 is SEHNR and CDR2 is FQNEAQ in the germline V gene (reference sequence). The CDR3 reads CASSLMRGLLHEQYF. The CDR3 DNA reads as TGTGCCAGCAGCTTAATGCGGGGTTTGCTCCACGAGCAGTACTTC.

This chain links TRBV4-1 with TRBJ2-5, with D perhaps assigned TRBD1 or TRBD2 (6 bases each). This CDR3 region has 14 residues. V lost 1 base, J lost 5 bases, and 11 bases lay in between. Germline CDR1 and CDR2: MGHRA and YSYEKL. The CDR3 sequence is CASSQGGARETQYF. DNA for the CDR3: TGCGCCAGCAGCCAAGGGGGGGCGCGTGAGACCCAGTACTTC.

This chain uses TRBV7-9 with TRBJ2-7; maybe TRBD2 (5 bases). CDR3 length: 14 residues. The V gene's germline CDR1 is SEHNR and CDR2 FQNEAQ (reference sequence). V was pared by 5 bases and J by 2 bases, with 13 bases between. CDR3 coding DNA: TGTGCCAGCAGCCCCCCGCGGGTGCCCTACGAGCAGTACTTC. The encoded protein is CASSPPRVPYEQYF.

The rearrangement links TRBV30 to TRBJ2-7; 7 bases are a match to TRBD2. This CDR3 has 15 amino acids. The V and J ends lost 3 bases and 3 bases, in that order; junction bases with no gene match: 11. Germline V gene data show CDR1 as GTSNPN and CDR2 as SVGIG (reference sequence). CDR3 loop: CAWRPVGGTNYEQYF. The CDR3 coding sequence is TGTGCCTGGAGGCCCGTGGGAGGGACTAACTACGAGCAGTACTTC.

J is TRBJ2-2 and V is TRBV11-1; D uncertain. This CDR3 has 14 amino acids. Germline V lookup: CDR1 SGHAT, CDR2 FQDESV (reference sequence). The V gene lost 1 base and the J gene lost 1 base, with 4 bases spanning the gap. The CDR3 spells CASSLGGNTGELFF. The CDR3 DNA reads TGTGCCAGCAGCTTAGGGGGGAACACCGGGGAGCTGTTTTTT.

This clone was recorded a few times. The CDR3: CASSLAGTLTEKLFF. CDR3 bases: TGCGCCAGCAGCTTGGCAGGGACATTGACTGAAAAACTGTTTTTT. V is TRBV5-1 and J is TRBJ1-4; D is perhaps TRBD1 (6 bases). CDR3 length: 15 amino acids. V gave up 0 bases and J gave up 7 bases, with 13 bases separating them. Germline V gene data show CDR1 as SGHRS and CDR2 as YFSETQ.

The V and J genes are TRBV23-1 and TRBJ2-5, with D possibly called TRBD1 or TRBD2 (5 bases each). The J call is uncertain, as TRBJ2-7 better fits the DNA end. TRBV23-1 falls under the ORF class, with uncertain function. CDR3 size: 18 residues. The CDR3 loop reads CASSQSSGQSRGKVEQYF. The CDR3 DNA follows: TGCGCCAGCAGTCAATCGTCGGGGCAGTCACGTGGGAAAGTCGAGCAGTACTTC.

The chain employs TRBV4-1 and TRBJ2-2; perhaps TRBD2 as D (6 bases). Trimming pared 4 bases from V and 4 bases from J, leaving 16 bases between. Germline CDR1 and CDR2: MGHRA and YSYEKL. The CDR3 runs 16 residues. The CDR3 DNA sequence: TGCGCCAGCAGCCCCGGTCGGCAGGGAGGCACCGGGGAGCTGTTTTTT. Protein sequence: CASSPGRQGGTGELFF.

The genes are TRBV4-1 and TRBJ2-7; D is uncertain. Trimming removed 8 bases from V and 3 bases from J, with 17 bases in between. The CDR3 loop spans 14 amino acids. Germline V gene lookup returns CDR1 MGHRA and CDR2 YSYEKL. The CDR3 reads CASSPGSLGYEQYF. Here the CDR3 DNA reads TGCGCCAGCTCTCCTGGCTCACTCGGCTACGAGCAGTACTTC.

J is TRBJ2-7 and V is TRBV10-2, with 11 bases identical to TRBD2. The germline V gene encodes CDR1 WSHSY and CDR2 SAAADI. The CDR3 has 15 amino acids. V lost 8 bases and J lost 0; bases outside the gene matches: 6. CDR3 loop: CASGLAGSISYEQYF. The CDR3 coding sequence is TGCGCCAGCGGACTAGCGGGTAGCATCTCCTACGAGCAGTACTTC.

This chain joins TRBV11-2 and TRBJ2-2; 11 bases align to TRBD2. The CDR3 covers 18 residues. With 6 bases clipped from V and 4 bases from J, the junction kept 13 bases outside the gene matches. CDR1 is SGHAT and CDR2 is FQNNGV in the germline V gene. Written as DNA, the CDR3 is TGTGCCAGCAGTTCCCTCCCAGGACTAGCGGGTGGCACCGGGGAGCTGTTTTTT. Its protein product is CASSSLPGLAGGTGELFF.